A selection of T cell receptor beta chains follows, all from one sample in a study of response to subunit inactivated influenza vaccine. TCRdb fed the RT-PCR reads into MiXCR, producing one record per CDR3 protein. The sample consists of approximately 490,000 distinct CDR3 sequences, approximately 7.8% of them appearing once. The sample was PBMCs from blood, taken roughly 24 months after vaccination. The source is a man aged 50 to 69 who received an inactivated influenza vaccine. CDR3s include the opening cysteine and the closing phenylalanine or tryptophan. The D gene is left open where the match is weak. The size of a clone is reported for some rows only, either as once, few or many, or as a class for expanded clones.

TRBD2	.	TRBJ2-1	TRBV27	TGTGCCAGCAGTTTACGACTAGCGGGAGTCTCCTACAATGAGCAGTTCTTC	CASSLRLAGVSYNEQFF
.	many	TRBJ1-5	TRBV5-1	TGTGCCAGCAGCTTGGGGGTCAATCAGCCCCAGCATTTT	CASSLGVNQPQHF
TRBD2	few	TRBJ2-5	TRBV9	TGTGCCAGCAGCGGGGGGACTAGCGGGGCAGAGACCCAGTACTTC	CASSGGTSGAETQYF
TRBD2	few	TRBJ2-3	TRBV10-3	TGTGCCATCAGTGGAGAGCGGGGGCTCACAAATACGCAGTATTTT	CAISGERGLTNTQYF
TRBD2	few	TRBJ2-7	TRBV7-2	TGTGCCAGCAGCTTGGGAGGGGCCCCGGCTACCTACGAGCAGTACTTC	CASSLGGAPATYEQYF
TRBD1	.	TRBJ2-7	TRBV12-3/TRBV12-4	TGTGCCAGCAAAACCGGGACAGGGGAATTCTACGAGCAGTACTTC	CASKTGTGEFYEQYF
.	many	TRBJ2-7	TRBV5-1	TGCGCCAGCAGCTTAGAGTCAGGGCCCACCTACGAGCAGTACTTC	CASSLESGPTYEQYF
.	many	TRBJ2-5	TRBV28	TGTGCCAGCAGTTTAGCCCTTGGGACCCAGTACTTC	CASSLALGTQYF
TRBD1	few	TRBJ2-1	TRBV2	TGTGCCAGCAGCGATGCTGACAGGGCGCGGAATGAGCAGTTCTTC	CASSDADRARNEQFF
TRBD1	.	TRBJ1-6	TRBV20-1	TGCAGTGCTAGAGATCTCCTGGGACAGGTCAATTCACCCCTCCACTTT	CSARDLLGQVNSPLHF
.	.	TRBJ1-1	TRBV7-9	TGTGCCAGCAGCCCTCACAGGCCAGTCACTGAAGCTTTCTTT	CASSPHRPVTEAFF
TRBD1	few	TRBJ2-3	TRBV18	TGTGCCAGCTCACCTGAGACAGGGGAAAGGGATACGCAGTATTTT	CASSPETGERDTQYF
.	.	TRBJ1-1	TRBV12-3/TRBV12-4	TGTGCCAGCAGTCCCCGGACTCAAGGGGCTGAAGCTTTCTTT	CASSPRTQGAEAFF
.	few	TRBJ2-7	TRBV11-2	TGTGCCAGCAGCTACCACACACAGGGCTACGAGCAGTACTTC	CASSYHTQGYEQYF
.	few	TRBJ2-1	TRBV21-1	TGTGCCAGCAGCAAAGTTTCGACTAGCGGAGAGGGAAATGAGCAGTTCTTC	CASSKVSTSGEGNEQFF
.	many	TRBJ2-1	TRBV5-1	TGCGCCAGCATGCCGGGTTCCGGTTCCTACAATGAGCAGTTCTTC	CASMPGSGSYNEQFF
.	many	TRBJ2-3	TRBV7-8	TGTGCCAGCAGCTTAAGCGAGTCTACTAGCACAGATACGCAGTATTTT	CASSLSESTSTDTQYF
TRBD2	.	TRBJ2-3	TRBV27	TGTGCCAGCAGTGACCTAGCGGGAGCACCAGATACGCAGTATTTT	CASSDLAGAPDTQYF
.	.	TRBJ2-7	TRBV7-2	TGTGCCAGCAGCTTACTTCGAGTGCAGGTGGGGCGCGAGCAGTACTTC	CASSLLRVQVGREQYF
TRBD2	few	TRBJ2-2	TRBV20-1	TGCAGTGCTAGAGGGACTAGCGGGAGTGCGGGCACCGGGGAGCTGTTTTTT	CSARGTSGSAGTGELFF
.	few	TRBJ2-7	TRBV14	TGTGCCAGCAGCCAATTCCACGGATACGAGCAGTACTTC	CASSQFHGYEQYF
TRBD1	many	TRBJ1-5	TRBV4-1	TGCGCCAGCAGCCTAAGCGGACAGGGCGATCAGCCCCAGCATTTT	CASSLSGQGDQPQHF
TRBD1	.	TRBJ1-2	TRBV5-1	TGCGCCAGCAGCGGGACAGGGAAATCAGCTGGCTACACCTTC	CASSGTGKSAGYTF